A single TCR beta chain is shown here with its context. These data belong to a study of radiation and T cells in renal cell carcinoma. Documented time point: blood 4 weeks post-SBRT, at nephrectomy. Stated treatment: 15 Gy SBRT to primary tumor, nephrectomy 4 weeks later. Nephrectomy followed 15 Gy stereotactic body radiation by 4 weeks. This CDR3 spans 16 amino acids. Germline assignment: CDR1 LNHDA and CDR2 SQIVND (reference sequence). Trimming shortened V by 5 bases and J by 1 base, and 16 bases separated the two germline ends. This table comes from immunoSEQ multiplex PCR, and its TCRdb copy is limited to in-frame clones, with some not included. The sample records 140,000 to 150,000 clones, about 88% being singletons.

This chain connects TRBV19 to TRBJ2-3, with D unclear. This clonotype was sampled from a woman aged 50 to 60 with renal cell carcinoma. Sequencing was performed on blood, taken from a patient whose treatment included radiotherapy and nephrectomy. CDR3 DNA sequence: TGTGCCAGTAGTCTAACAGACATGGTACGCACAGATACGCAGTATTTT. Its translation is CASSLTDMVRTDTQYF.